The sequence of this T cell receptor (beta chain) was determined in a study of OX40 agonist ivuxolimab in advanced cancers. Study background: Those enrolled were roughly 80% male, with a mean age of about 66 years and ages from about 20 to 80.

Generated by immunoSEQ multiplex PCR, the TCRdb table keeps only in-frame clones and is missing some. The sample has 65,000 to 95,000 clones; roughly 90% are singletons. Germline V gene data show CDR1 as MNHEY and CDR2 as SMNVEV (reference sequence). The CDR3 is made up of 12 amino acids. Trimming at V came to 5 bases and at J to 8 bases, leaving 3 bases not matched to a gene. The sequence came from an adult with an advanced solid tumor such as melanoma, head and neck, liver or kidney cancer. This chain connects TRBV27 to TRBJ2-4; TRBD1 aligns across 7 bases. The sample consisted of CD4+ or CD8+ T cells sorted from blood, taken in a trial of the OX40 agonist ivuxolimab. The chain's CDR3 is CASSPTGYIQYF. CDR3 in DNA: TGTGCCAGCAGTCCGACAGGGTACATTCAGTACTTC.